The clone carrying this T cell receptor beta chain showed up just once. As yet, its antigen is unknown. This entry belongs to a study of shared clonotypes between healthy human individuals. Study at large: A donor's plate count was three for CD4 naive and three for CD4 memory; CD8 naive had two and CD8 memory one. Study findings and constraints: Rarefaction analysis demonstrated incomplete sorted-subset sequencing notwithstanding large depth. Estimated richness values were generally larger in naive subsets than in memory subsets.

Naive CD8 cells comprised CD45RO-negative, CCR7-positively selected cells, excluding terminally differentiated effector memory CD45RA+ cells. For each subset, genomic DNA was distributed in equal portions over several immunoSEQ plates. TCRdb keeps only in-frame clones here, not all; method: immunoSEQ multiplex PCR. The sample contains 2 million or so clones, about 95% of which appear only once. The sequence was collected from a man between 18 and 35 years old in good health. The sequenced sample was naive CD8+ T cells sorted from blood.

The CDR3 region is CASSLGGDTQYF. As DNA, the CDR3 is TGTGCCAGCAGCTTGGGGGGAGATACGCAGTATTTT. The V and J genes are TRBV5-8 and TRBJ2-3; the D is unclear. The germline V and J ends were trimmed by 0 bases and 5 bases, with 4 bases remaining between them. Germline CDR1 SGHTS, CDR2 YDEGEE. The CDR3 covers 12 residues.